This passage covers 6 T cell receptor beta chains from one sample sequenced in a study of cytomegalovirus exposure and HLA in healthy donors. The PCR employed 60 Vbeta primers together with 13 Jbeta primers. The method was immunoSEQ multiplex PCR; TCRdb's version includes in-frame clones alone and lacks a portion of them. Here the sample spans tens of thousands of clones, approximately 82% being singletons. What was sequenced was PBMCs. The source of these receptors is a man aged 40-50 years in good health and CMV-seronegative.

DNA of the CDR3: TGCGCCAGCAGGCGACAGGAGAACACTGAAGCTTTCTTT. Its protein product is CASRRQENTEAFF. The genes are TRBV5-1 and TRBJ1-1, with D tentatively TRBD1 (6 bases). The CDR3 runs 13 residues. Trimming removed 5 bases at V and 1 base at J, with 9 bases between. Germline V gene lookup returns CDR1 SGHRS and CDR2 YFSETQ.

V usage is TRBV10-1 and J usage is TRBJ1-6, with D perhaps matching TRBD1 (5 bases). The V and J ends lost 4 bases and 5 bases respectively, with 6 bases between them. This CDR3 has 13 amino acids. Germline values: CDR1 WNHNN, CDR2 SYGVQD (reference sequence). DNA for the CDR3: TGCGCCAGCAGTGCCAGGGATAATTCACCCCTCCACTTT. It specifies CASSARDNSPLHF.

CDR3 bases: TGCGCCAGCAGCTTGGCGACTAGCGGGAGGACTTGGTCCTACAATGAGCAGTTCTTC. It is translated as CASSLATSGRTWSYNEQFF. V and J are TRBV5-1 and TRBJ2-1, with 13 bases aligning to TRBD2. Germline lookup yields CDR1 SGHRS and CDR2 YFSETQ. V shed 0 bases, J shed 1 base, and the junction held 7 bases outside the gene matches. The CDR3 spans 19 residues.

V usage is TRBV5-4 and J usage is TRBJ1-2; 7 bases agree with TRBD1. The V and J ends lost 2 bases and 3 bases, in that order; junction bases with no gene match: 7. Germline V gene sequence: CDR1 SGHNT, CDR2 YYREEE (reference sequence). This CDR3 contains 15 residues. CDR3 in DNA: TGTGCCAGCAGCTTAGGGCAGGGGGTTTACTATGGCTACACCTTC. Its protein product is CASSLGQGVYYGYTF.

This clone was seen a single time. This sequence joins TRBV19 and TRBJ1-2; no reliable D call. The CDR3 contains 15 residues. The germline gives CDR1 LNHDA, CDR2 SQIVND (reference sequence). V lost 7 bases and J lost 4, with 19 bases in between. The CDR3 DNA reads TGTGCCAGTACCTCTTCCTGGGGAGGGTCCTATGGCTACACCTTC. It yields the protein CASTSSWGGSYGYTF.

This clone was counted a single time. The chain has TRBV27 and TRBJ1-2, with 8 bases fitting TRBD1. Germline assignment: CDR1 MNHEY and CDR2 SMNVEV (reference sequence). The CDR3 spans 15 residues. Germline trimming cut 0 bases from V and 5 bases from J; bases unmatched to any gene: 5. The CDR3 region is CASSLSAGGSYGYTF. The CDR3, as DNA: TGTGCCAGCAGTTTATCGGCAGGGGGCTCTTATGGCTACACCTTC.